This TCR beta chain was sequenced in a study of blood T cell repertoires in COVID-19. Study-level information: Italy, Spain and the United States were the sources of the convalescent and acute COVID-19 samples. In each case, the material was cDNA or gDNA derived from T cells, B-cell-depleted T cells, or PBMCs.

Original handling: Nucleated cell number was recorded as an estimate derived from reference gene primer amplification. Sequencing was performed with immunoSEQ multiplex PCR; in TCRdb, only in-frame clones are kept and a portion is missing. That table is the source of V, J and clone size, and D and trimming were worked out from the DNA. The sample has some 97,000 clones; about 80% are singletons. There are 15 residues in the CDR3. The germline gives CDR1 MNHEY, CDR2 SVGAGI. Trimming pared 0 bases from V and 3 bases from J, leaving 10 bases between. The chain combines TRBV6-5 with TRBJ2-3, with D maybe TRBD2 (7 bases). The TCR sequence derives from a woman in her 70s with acute or convalescent COVID-19. The sequencing input was peripheral blood. The CDR3 nucleotides read TGTGCCAGCAGTTACTCGGGGAGGGGGACAGATACGCAGTATTTT. The encoded protein is CASSYSGRGTDTQYF.